This TCR beta chain was profiled in a study of T cells in Graves' hyperthyroidism and ophthalmopathy (dated by TCRdb to about 2019). About the full investigation: Peripheral blood samples were taken at initial diagnosis, before any treatment was given. A discovery cohort of roughly 100 patients, about 44 with Graves' ophthalmopathy and approximately 60 with stable Graves' hyperthyroidism, was used to find distinguishing TCR V-J signatures. Prospective prediction of ophthalmopathy was tested in an independent validation cohort of approximately 19 hyperthyroidism patients and approximately 17 patients who later progressed to ophthalmopathy. The 100 discovery patients were randomly divided into training and test sets at a 7:3 ratio. In several Graves' hyperthyroidism patients, the study also compared T-cell repertoires from thyroid tissue with T-cell repertoires from blood. After blood sampling, hyperthyroidism patients were treated with methimazole at a starting dose of 30 mg daily, and ophthalmopathy patients were treated with high-dose intravenous methylprednisolone. According to the paper, TCR Vbeta CDR3 sequencing was carried out on roughly 130 peripheral blood samples, which came from 40 to 45 ophthalmopathy, 75 to 80 hyperthyroidism and roughly 17 progressor patients. Study-level results and caveats: Sample size was not statistically predetermined, and investigators were not blinded to group allocation. Ophthalmopathy was separated from stable hyperthyroidism by a 13 V-J signature model, with over 85% sensitivity and 81% to 83% specificity obtained in cross-validation and 80%/75% obtained in testing. In validation, the model predicted progression to ophthalmopathy with about 71% sensitivity and around 72% specificity, a median of around 6.6 months before onset. Most expanded thyroid clonotypes (frequency above 0.001) were also found in blood, which suggests that blood repertoires may mirror thyroid immune responses.

Amplification of TCR beta CDR3 regions was carried out from RNA transcripts. The first round of RT-PCR for the TCR CDR3 was performed with the HTBI primer set and the Qiagen OneStep RT-PCR kit. The libraries were constructed in a second round of multiplex PCR and then size-selected and purified. Paired-end sequencing of the libraries was performed with 100 bp reads on an Illumina HiSeq2000. In the paper's pipeline: Raw data were processed with SOAPnuke, discarding reads with adapters, uncalled bases, mean Phred below 15, or no exact constant-primer or identifier match. COPE v1.2.5 was used to merge the high-quality paired reads, and each unique nucleotide sequence was defined as a clonotype. MiTCR v1.1 was used to align clonotypes to the IMGT TRBV, TRBD and TRBJ reference segments. Analysis was restricted to V-J combinations with a frequency above 0.0001, which covered approximately 99% of repertoires. A TCS score was defined as the ratio of F50 (clonal expansion) to E x V (chaos), with BLOSUM62-based TCRdist applied between CDR3 peptides within each V-J. Welch's t-statistics and random forest reduced roughly 500 V-J features to 13, which were used in a naive Bayes classifier (R e1071). TCRdb passed the public sequencing reads through fastp at Q25 and MiXCR, retaining productive beta sequences. Duplicate CDR3 protein sequences are folded into a single record with the most common DNA and genes. TCRdb's processing, not the authors', yielded these V and J calls. The sample contains 660,000 or so distinct CDR3 sequences, around 21% of them found a single time. 34% of the sample belongs to the ten largest clones.

From the cysteine through the phenylalanine, the CDR3 covers 15 amino acids. Of the read, only the CDR3 DNA is kept; its 45 bases are in frame from base 1. Between the V and J ends, shortened by 6 bases and 2 bases respectively, the junction contains 17 bases. The germline V gene encodes CDR1 MNHEY and CDR2 SVGEGT. This clonotype has a handful of counts. Its antigen specificity is not known. Qualities for individual bases were not recorded, and no much larger clone is one base off. In the ophthalmopathy patients, disease was moderately to severely active, with a Clinical Activity Score of 3 or more, a NOSPECS grade of 4 or more, and a duration of less than 3 months. Any patient with an uncontrolled infection, another autoimmune disease, pregnancy or lactation was excluded. Clinical symptoms, serum thyroxine and TRAb, thyroid ultrasound, and orbital computed tomography formed the basis for the diagnoses. PBMCs were isolated from about 9.2 ml of fresh peripheral blood by Ficoll-Paque density gradient centrifugation. Trizol reagent was used to extract total RNA, and RNA quality was then checked on an Agilent 2100 Bioanalyzer.

Sequenced material: blood. This TCR was recovered from a man aged 25-40 years with Graves' ophthalmopathy. The chain couples TRBV6-2 or TRBV6-3 to TRBJ2-7; the D segment could be TRBD2, given 6 matching bases. The CDR3 region: CASRNVTSWTYEQYF. The DNA sequence is TGTGCCAGCAGGAACGTAACTAGCTGGACCTACGAGCAGTACTTC.